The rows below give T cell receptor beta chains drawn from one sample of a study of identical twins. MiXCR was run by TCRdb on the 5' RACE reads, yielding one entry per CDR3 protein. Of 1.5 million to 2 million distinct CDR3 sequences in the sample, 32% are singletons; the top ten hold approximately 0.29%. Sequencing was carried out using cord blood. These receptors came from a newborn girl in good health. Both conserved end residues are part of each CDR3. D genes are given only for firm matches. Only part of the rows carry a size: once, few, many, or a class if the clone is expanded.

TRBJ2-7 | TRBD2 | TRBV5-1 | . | TGCGCCAGAAGCATGAACCTAGCGGATAGCTCCTACGAGCAGTACTTC | CARSMNLADSSYEQYF
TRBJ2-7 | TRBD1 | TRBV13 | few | TGTGCCAGCAGCCTGACAGGGGGCTTCGACGAGCAGTACTTC | CASSLTGGFDEQYF
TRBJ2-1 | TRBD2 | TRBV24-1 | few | TGTGCCACCAGTGGCGGGAGGCTCAGCTCCTACAATGAGCAGTTCTTC | CATSGGRLSSYNEQFF
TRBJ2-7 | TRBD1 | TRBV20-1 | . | TGCAGTGCCAGGGGGTACTCCTACAATGAGCAGTACTTC | CSARGYSYNEQYF
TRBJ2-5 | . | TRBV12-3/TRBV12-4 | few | TGTGCCAGCAGCTTCAATAAATGGGAGCAGTACTTC | CASSFNKWEQYF
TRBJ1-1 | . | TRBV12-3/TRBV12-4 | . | TGTGCCAGCAGAACGGGTCGCGTGTTGAACACTGAAGCTTTCTTT | CASRTGRVLNTEAFF
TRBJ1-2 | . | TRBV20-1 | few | TGCAGTCAATTCGTGGGGGCCTATGGCTACACCTTC | CSQFVGAYGYTF
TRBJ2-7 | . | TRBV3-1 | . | TGTGCCAGCAGCCAAGGGCCAGAGGGGTCCTACAATGAGCAGTACTTC | CASSQGPEGSYNEQYF
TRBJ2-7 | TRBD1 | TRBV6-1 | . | TGTGCCAGCAGCCTGACAGGGGGCAGTAGGAATGAGCAGTACTTC | CASSLTGGSRNEQYF
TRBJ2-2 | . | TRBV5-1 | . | TGCGCCAGCAGCTTAGTCGGTCAGACTCTCACCGGGGAGCTGTTTTTT | CASSLVGQTLTGELFF
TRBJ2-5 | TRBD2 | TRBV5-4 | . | TGTGCCAGCAGCTTGGTGAAACTAGCGGGGTCCCAAGAGACCCAGTACTTC | CASSLVKLAGSQETQYF
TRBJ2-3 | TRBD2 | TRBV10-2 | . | TGCGCCAGCAGGGCCCCTAGACTAGCGGCCACAGATACGCAGTATTTT | CASRAPRLAATDTQYF
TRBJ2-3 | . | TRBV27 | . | TGTGCCAGCATGCGGGGCACAGATACGCAGTATTTT | CASMRGTDTQYF
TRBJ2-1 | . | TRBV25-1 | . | TGTGCCAGCAGTGTTCTGCGCGGGGAGACCCAGTTCTTC | CASSVLRGETQFF
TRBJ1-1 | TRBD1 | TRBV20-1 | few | TGCAGTGCTAGCTTTCCCGGGACAGGGAATCGGAACACTGAAGCTTTCTTT | CSASFPGTGNRNTEAFF
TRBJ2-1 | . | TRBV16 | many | TGTGCCAGCACCCCCAACAATGAGCAGTTCTTC | CASTPNNEQFF
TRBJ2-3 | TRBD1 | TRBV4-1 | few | TGCGCCAGCAGCCGACACCAGGACAGGGAGGCAGATACGCAGTATTTT | CASSRHQDREADTQYF
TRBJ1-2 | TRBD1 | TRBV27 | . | TGTGCCAGCAGTTTCCAGACAGGGCCGGCTAGGGGCTACACCTTC | CASSFQTGPARGYTF
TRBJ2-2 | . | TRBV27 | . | TGTGCCAGCACCGGGAGGAACACCGGGGAGCTGTTTTTT | CASTGRNTGELFF
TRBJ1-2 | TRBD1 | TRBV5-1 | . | TGCGCCAGCAGCCTAGGACAGGGGGCTGACTATGGCTACACCTTC | CASSLGQGADYGYTF
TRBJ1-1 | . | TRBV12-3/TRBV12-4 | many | TGTGCCAGCAGTTTTTCAGGGTTGGGTGGAGCTTTCTTT | CASSFSGLGGAFF
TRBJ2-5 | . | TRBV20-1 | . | TGCAGTGCTAGAGATGCCCTGCGGGAGACCCAGTACTTC | CSARDALRETQYF
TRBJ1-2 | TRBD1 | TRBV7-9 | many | TGTGCCAGCAGCCCGGGACAGGGTTTCAACTATGGCTACACCTTC | CASSPGQGFNYGYTF
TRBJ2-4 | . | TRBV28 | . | TGTGCCAGCAGTTTAGTAGGGAACATTCAGTACTTC | CASSLVGNIQYF
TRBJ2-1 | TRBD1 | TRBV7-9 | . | TGTGCCAGCCAAACACAGGGGTATGAGCAGTTCTTC | CASQTQGYEQFF
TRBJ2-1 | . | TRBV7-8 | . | TGTGCCAGCAGCCACCCGACAGGGAGGCCGATTTACAATGAGCAGTTCTTC | CASSHPTGRPIYNEQFF
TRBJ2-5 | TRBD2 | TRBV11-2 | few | TGTGCCAGCAGTTCAAGCGGGGGGGCTAAAGAGACCCAGTACTTC | CASSSSGGAKETQYF
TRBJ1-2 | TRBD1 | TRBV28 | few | TGTGCCAGCAGTTCGCTGGACAGGGGGTATGGCTACACCTTC | CASSSLDRGYGYTF
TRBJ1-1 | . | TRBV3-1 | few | TGTGCCAGCAGCCCTCCGGCAGTGAACACTGAAGCTTTCTTT | CASSPPAVNTEAFF
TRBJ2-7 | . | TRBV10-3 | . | TGTGCCATCAACCCCGGCTACCCCTACGAGCAGTACTTC | CAINPGYPYEQYF
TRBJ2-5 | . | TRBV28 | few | TGTGCCAGCAGTCCGAAATATACCGGGGATCGGAGGAGGACCCAGTACTTC | CASSPKYTGDRRRTQYF
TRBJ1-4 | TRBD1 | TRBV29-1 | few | TGCAGCGTTGCGCCTGGCTACAGGGGGCGCGGTGAAAAACTGTTTTTT | CSVAPGYRGRGEKLFF
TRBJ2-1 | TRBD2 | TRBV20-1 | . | TGCAGTGCTAGGAGAGCGGGGGGGATATTCTACAATGAGCAGTTCTTC | CSARRAGGIFYNEQFF
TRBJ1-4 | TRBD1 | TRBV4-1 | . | TGCGCCAGCAGCCACCCCGGGACAGGGGGGGAACTGTTTTTT | CASSHPGTGGELFF
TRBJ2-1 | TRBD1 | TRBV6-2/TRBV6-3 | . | TGTGCCAGCAGTTACTCGGGACAGTTACACAATGAGCAGTTCTTC | CASSYSGQLHNEQFF
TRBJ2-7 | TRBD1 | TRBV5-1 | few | TGCGCCAGCAGCCGTGACAGGGATCGCGACGAGCAGTACTTC | CASSRDRDRDEQYF
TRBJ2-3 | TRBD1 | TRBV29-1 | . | TGCAGCGTTGGTCCCCGGGACAGGGGCACAGATACGCAGTATTTT | CSVGPRDRGTDTQYF
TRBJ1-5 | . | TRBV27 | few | TGTGCCAGCAGTTTATGCCCCTGGGGCCTCCGAAACAATCAGCCCCAGCATTTT | CASSLCPWGLRNNQPQHF
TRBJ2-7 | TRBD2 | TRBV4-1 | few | TGCGCCAGCAGCCACCTTTTACTAGCGGCCCTCTACGAGCAGTACTTC | CASSHLLLAALYEQYF
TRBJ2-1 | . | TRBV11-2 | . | TGTGCCAGCAGCTTAGCTATATTCTCCTACAATGAGCAGTTCTTC | CASSLAIFSYNEQFF
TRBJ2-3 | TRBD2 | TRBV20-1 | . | TGCAGTGCAGCCGGGACTAGCGCATCCGCTCCCCAGTATTTT | CSAAGTSASAPQYF
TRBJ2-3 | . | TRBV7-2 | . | TGTGCCAGCAGCTTAGCGTGGGGACCCCGGGCAGATACGCAGTATTTT | CASSLAWGPRADTQYF
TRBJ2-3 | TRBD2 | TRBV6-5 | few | TGTGCCAGCAGTTATAGCGGGAGACCCACAGATACGCAGTATTTT | CASSYSGRPTDTQYF
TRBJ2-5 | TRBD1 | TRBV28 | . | TGTGCCAGCAGTCAATGGACAGGGGGCTCCTACAATGAGCAGTACTTC | CASSQWTGGSYNEQYF
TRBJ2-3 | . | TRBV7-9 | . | TGTGCCAGCAGCTTATTCGCTAGCCGCACAGATACGCAGTATTTT | CASSLFASRTDTQYF
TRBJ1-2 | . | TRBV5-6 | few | TGTGCCAGCAGCTTGCCTATCGGACAGAACTATGGCTACACCTTC | CASSLPIGQNYGYTF
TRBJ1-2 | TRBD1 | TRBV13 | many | TGTGCCAGCAGCTTCAGCAGGGGGCTCTATGGCTACACCTTC | CASSFSRGLYGYTF
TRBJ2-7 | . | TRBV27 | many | TGTGCCAGCAGTTTAACACACAACTACGAGCAGTACTTC | CASSLTHNYEQYF
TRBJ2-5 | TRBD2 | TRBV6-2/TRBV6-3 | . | TGTGCCAGCAGTTACCCCAGCGGGAGGGGAACCTCGGAAGAGACCCAGTACTTC | CASSYPSGRGTSEETQYF
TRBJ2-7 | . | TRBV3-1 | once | TGTGCCTGCAGCCAACCGGCAAAAGCCTACGAGCAGTACTTC | CACSQPAKAYEQYF
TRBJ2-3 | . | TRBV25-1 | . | TGTGCCAGCAGTGATGGGCGTATTACGCAGTATTTT | CASSDGRITQYF
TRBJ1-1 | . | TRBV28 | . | TGTGCCAGCAGGCTCCCTGGCCTGTCAACTGAAGCTTTCTTT | CASRLPGLSTEAFF
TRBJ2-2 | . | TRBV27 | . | TGTGCCAGCAGTTTAAGGGCAGGGGACACCGGGGAGCTGTTTTTT | CASSLRAGDTGELFF
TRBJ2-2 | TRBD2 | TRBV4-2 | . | TGTGCCAGCAGCTTCGCGGGACTAGCGGGGGGGCTCACCGGGGAGCTGTTTTTT | CASSFAGLAGGLTGELFF